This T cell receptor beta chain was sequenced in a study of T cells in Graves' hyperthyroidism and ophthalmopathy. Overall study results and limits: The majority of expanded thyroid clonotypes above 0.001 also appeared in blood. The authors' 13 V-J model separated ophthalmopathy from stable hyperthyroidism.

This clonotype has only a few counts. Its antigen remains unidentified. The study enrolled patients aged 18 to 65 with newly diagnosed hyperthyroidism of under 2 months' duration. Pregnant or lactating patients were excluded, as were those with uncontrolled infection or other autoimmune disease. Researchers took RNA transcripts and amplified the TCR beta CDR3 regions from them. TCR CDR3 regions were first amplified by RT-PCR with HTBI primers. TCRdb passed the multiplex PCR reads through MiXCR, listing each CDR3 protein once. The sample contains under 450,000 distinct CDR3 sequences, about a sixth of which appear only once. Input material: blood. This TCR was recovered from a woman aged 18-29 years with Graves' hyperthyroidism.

CDR3 DNA sequence: TGTGCCAGCAGTTCACCGGGACAGGGGAATTCACCCCTCCACTTT. This encodes CASSSPGQGNSPLHF. V is TRBV6-5 and J is TRBJ1-6; 10 bases are shared with TRBD1. The CDR3 contains 15 residues. The trim removed 4 bases at V and 7 bases at J, leaving 4 bases unmatched. The V gene's germline CDR1 is MNHEY and CDR2 SVGAGI.